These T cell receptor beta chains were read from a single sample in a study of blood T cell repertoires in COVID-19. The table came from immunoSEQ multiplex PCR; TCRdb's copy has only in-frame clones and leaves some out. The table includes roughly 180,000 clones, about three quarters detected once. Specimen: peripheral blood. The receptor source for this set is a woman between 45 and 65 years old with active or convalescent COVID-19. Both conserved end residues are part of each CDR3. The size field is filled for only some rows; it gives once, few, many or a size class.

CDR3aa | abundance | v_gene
CASSERALLETQYF | NA | TRBV7-9
CATSDQPGLAGGPLDTQYF | NA | TRBV24-1
CASSFNGGRNTEAFF | NA | TRBV28
CASSRRTSGTNTGELFF | NA | TRBV3-1/TRBV3-2
CASSFAGGASYEQYF | NA | TRBV19
CASSRAGDHNQPQHF | NA | TRBV19
CASSRSIAGVETQYF | once | TRBV3-1/TRBV3-2
CASSLTAYEQYF | NA | TRBV7-9
CASSSGQEQYF | NA | TRBV11-2
CASSQDGGGRSTEAFF | NA | TRBV3-1/TRBV3-2
CASSVDSLANYGYTF | few | TRBV2
CASRDRGNQPQHF | NA | TRBV19
CASIPSGGSGTMNTEAFF | NA | TRBV19
CASRASGNTGELFF | NA | TRBV5-1
CASSSTSGVAFF | once | TRBV7-9
CSVATNRGGDGYTF | NA | TRBV29-1
CASSLSRGQAFVFF | NA | TRBV7-9
CASSPKGQSPNEQFF | NA | TRBV5-1
CASSIGRDTQYF | NA | TRBV19
CASSFGDRVYNEQFF | NA | TRBV7-9
CASRSTYTGELFF | NA | TRBV3-1/TRBV3-2
CASRRGDTNTGELFF | NA | TRBV6-5
CASSQTGYEQYF | NA | TRBV6-2/TRBV6-3
CASSRDTEQFF | NA | TRBV6-2/TRBV6-3
CASSKRSGRFSYNEQFF | NA | TRBV27
CASSPGTSGDYEQYF | few | TRBV5-1
CASSSQGQINTGELFF | NA | TRBV7-9
CAKAGAGATYEQYF | NA | TRBV6-5
CASTRSPGELFF | NA | TRBV12-3/TRBV12-4
CASLRGGTEAFF | NA | TRBV19